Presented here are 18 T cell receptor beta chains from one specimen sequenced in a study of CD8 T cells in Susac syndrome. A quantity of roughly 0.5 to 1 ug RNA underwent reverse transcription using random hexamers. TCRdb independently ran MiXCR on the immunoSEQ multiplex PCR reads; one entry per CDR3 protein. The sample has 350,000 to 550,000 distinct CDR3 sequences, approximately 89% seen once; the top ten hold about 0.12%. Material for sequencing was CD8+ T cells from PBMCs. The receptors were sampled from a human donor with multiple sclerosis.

Here the CDR3 DNA reads TGTGCCAGCAGCTTGTCTCCAGGGTTGGCTGAAGCTTTCTTT. Translated: CASSLSPGLAEAFF. The chain carries TRBV5-5 and TRBJ1-1; TRBD1 might be the D (5 bases). Germline V gene sequence: CDR1 SGHKS, CDR2 YYEKEE (reference sequence). V shed 1 base and J shed 6 bases, with 13 bases lying between them. The length of the CDR3 is 14 residues.

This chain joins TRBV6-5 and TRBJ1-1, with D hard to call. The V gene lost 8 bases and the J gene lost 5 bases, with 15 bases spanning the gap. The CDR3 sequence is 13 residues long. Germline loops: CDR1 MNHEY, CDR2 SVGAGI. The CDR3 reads CASGRTGRTEAFF. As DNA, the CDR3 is TGTGCCAGCGGGCGGACTGGGCGGACTGAAGCTTTCTTT.

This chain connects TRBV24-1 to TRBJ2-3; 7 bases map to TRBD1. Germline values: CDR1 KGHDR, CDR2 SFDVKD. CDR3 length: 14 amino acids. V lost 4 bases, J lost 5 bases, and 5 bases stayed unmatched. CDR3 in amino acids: CATSEGAGGDTQYF. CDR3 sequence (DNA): TGTGCCACCAGTGAAGGCGCAGGGGGAGATACGCAGTATTTT.

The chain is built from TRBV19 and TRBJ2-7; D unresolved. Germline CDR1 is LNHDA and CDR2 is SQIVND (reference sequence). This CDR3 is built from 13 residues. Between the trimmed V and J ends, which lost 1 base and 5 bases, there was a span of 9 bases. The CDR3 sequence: CASSIAPPDEQYF. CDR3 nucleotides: TGTGCCAGTAGTATAGCTCCGCCGGACGAGCAGTACTTC.

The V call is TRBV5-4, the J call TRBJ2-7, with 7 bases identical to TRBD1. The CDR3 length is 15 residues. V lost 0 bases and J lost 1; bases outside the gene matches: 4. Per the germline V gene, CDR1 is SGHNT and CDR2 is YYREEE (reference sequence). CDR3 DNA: TGTGCCAGCAGCTTGGTGAACAGGGGATCCTACGAGCAGTACTTC. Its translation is CASSLVNRGSYEQYF.

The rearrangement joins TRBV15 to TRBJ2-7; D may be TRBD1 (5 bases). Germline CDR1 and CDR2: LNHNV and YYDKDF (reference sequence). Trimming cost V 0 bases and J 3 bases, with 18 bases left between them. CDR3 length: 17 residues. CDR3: CATSRDLGRGSYYEQYF. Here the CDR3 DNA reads TGTGCCACCAGCAGAGATCTCGGAAGGGGCTCTTACTACGAGCAGTACTTC.

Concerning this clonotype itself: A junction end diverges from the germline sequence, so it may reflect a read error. For the CDR3, the DNA is TGTGCCAGCAGAGAAGGGACACGACCTTCACCCTACGAGCAGTACTTC. Its protein is CASREGTRPSPYEQYF. This rearrangement joins TRBV2 to TRBJ2-7; tentative D call: TRBD1 (6 bases). Germline CDR1 SNHLY, CDR2 FYNNEI. This CDR3 is 16 amino acids long. The complete variable domain, with remaining parts taken from reference TRBV2 and TRBJ2-7, reads EPEVTQTPSHQVTQMGQEVILRCVPISNHLYFYWYRQILGQKVEFLVSFYNNEISEKSEIFDDQFSVERPDGSNFTLKIRSTKLEDSAMYFCASREGTRPSPYEQYFGPGTRLTVT.

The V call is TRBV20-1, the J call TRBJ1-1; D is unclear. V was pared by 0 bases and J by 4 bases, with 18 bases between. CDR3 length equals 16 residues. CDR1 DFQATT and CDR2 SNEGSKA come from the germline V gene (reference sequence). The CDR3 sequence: CSARELGGSESTEAFF. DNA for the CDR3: TGCAGTGCTAGAGAGTTGGGAGGATCCGAGAGCACTGAAGCTTTCTTT.

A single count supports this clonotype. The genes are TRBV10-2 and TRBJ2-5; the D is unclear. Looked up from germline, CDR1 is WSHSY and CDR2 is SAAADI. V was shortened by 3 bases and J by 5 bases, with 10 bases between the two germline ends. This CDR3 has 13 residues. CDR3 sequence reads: CASSDMYRETQYF. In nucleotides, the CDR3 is TGCGCCAGCAGTGATATGTACCGTGAGACCCAGTACTTC.

CDR3 loop: CASSPQTGPGELFF. The CDR3 nucleotides read TGTGCCAGCAGCCCTCAGACAGGGCCCGGGGAGCTGTTTTTT. The chain uses TRBV5-5 and TRBJ2-2; 7 bases align to TRBD1. The CDR3 runs to 14 residues. CDR1 SGHKS and CDR2 YYEKEE come from the germline V gene (reference sequence). V trimming: 4 bases; J trimming: 6 bases; junction bases outside the gene matches: 6.

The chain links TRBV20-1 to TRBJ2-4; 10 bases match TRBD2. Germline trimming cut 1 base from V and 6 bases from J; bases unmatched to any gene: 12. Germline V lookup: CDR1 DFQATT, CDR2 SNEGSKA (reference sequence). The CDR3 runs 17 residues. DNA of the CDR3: TGCAGTGCTAGAGTTACTAGCGGGGATTCATGGGGAAACATTCAGTACTTC. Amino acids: CSARVTSGDSWGNIQYF.

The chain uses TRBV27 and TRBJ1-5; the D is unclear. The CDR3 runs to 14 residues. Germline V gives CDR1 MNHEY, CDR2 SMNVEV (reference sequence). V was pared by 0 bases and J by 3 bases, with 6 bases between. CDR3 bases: TGTGCCAGCAGTTTATCCGGAGACAATCAGCCCCAGCATTTT. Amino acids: CASSLSGDNQPQHF.

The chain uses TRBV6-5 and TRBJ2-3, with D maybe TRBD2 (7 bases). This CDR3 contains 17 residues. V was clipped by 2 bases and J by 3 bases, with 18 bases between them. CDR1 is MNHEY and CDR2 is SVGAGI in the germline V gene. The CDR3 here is CASSYVRGGQSTDTQYF. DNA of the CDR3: TGTGCCAGCAGTTACGTAAGGGGGGGCCAGAGTACAGATACGCAGTATTTT.

CDR3 nucleotides: TGCGCCAGCAGCCAAGATTTTTACAGGGAGCAGTTCTTC. Translated: CASSQDFYREQFF. The chain couples TRBV4-1 to TRBJ2-1; perhaps TRBD1 as D (5 bases). Germline assignment: CDR1 MGHRA and CDR2 YSYEKL. The V end was cut by 0 bases, the J end by 10 bases, with 10 bases between. This CDR3 has 13 residues.

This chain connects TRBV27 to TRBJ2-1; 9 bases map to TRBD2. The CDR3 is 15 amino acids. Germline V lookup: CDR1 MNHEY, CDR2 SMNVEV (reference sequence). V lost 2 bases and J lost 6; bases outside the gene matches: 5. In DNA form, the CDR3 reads TGTGCCAGCAGTTTAACAGCGGGGGGACGCAATGAGCAGTTCTTC. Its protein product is CASSLTAGGRNEQFF.

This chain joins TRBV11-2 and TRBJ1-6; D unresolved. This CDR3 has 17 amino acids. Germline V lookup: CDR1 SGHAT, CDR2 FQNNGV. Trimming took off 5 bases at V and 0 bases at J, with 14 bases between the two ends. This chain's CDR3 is CASSLGEESSYNSPLHF. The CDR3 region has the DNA TGTGCCAGCAGCCTCGGGGAGGAGAGCTCCTATAATTCACCCCTCCACTTT.

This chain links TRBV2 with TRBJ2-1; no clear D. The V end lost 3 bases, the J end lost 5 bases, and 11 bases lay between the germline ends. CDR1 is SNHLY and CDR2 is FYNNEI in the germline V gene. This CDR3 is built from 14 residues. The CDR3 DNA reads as TGTGCCAGCAGTGAGGTGGGAAAGGACAATGAGCAGTTCTTC. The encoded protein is CASSEVGKDNEQFF.

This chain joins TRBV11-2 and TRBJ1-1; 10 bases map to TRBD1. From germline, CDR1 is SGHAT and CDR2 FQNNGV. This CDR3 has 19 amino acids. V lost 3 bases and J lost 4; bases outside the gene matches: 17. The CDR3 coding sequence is TGTGCCAGCAGCTTCCCTAGTCCCTGGGGGACAGGGGCGGGCACTGAAGCTTTCTTT. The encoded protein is CASSFPSPWGTGAGTEAFF. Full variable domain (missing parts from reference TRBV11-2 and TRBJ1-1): EAGVAQSPRYKIIEKRQSVAFWCNPISGHATLYWYQQILGQGPKLLIQFQNNGVVDDSQLPKDRFSAERLKGVDSTLKIQPAKLEDSAVYLCASSFPSPWGTGAGTEAFFGQGTRLTVV.